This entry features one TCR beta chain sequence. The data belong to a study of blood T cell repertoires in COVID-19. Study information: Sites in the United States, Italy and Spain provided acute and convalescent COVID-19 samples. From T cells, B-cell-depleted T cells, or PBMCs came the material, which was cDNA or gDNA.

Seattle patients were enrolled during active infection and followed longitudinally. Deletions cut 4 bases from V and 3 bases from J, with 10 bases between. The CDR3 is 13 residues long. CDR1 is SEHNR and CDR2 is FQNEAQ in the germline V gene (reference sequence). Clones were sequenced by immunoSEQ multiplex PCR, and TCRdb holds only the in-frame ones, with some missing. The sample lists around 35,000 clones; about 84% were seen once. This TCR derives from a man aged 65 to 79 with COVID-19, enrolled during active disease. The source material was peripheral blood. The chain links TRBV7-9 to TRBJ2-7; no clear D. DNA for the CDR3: TGTGCCAGCAGCTCCCTTGAGGTCTACGAGCAGTACTTC. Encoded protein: CASSSLEVYEQYF.